The rows below give T cell receptor beta chains drawn from one sample of a study of cytomegalovirus exposure and HLA in healthy donors. Some clones are missing from TCRdb's copy, which holds only in-frame ones; the method was immunoSEQ multiplex PCR. The profile shows about 200,000 clones, about 86% of them singletons. What was sequenced was PBMCs. The origin of the receptors is a woman under 40 in good health and CMV-seronegative. Both conserved end residues are part of each CDR3. Each record gives: V gene, clone size, J gene, D gene, CDR3 protein, CDR3 DNA. D genes are given only for firm matches. For some rows the clone size is stated as once, few or many, or as a class when expanded; others skip it.

>TRBV6-1|.|TRBJ1-3|.
CASGLRTDGNTIYF
TGTGCCAGCGGACTAAGGACGGACGGAAACACCATATATTTT
>TRBV6-1|.|TRBJ2-3|.
CASSSHREGDTQYF
TGTGCCAGCAGCAGCCACAGGGAGGGGGATACGCAGTATTTT
>TRBV10-1|.|TRBJ2-3|TRBD2
CASTLFSGNSPDTQYF
TGCGCCAGCACCTTATTTAGCGGGAACTCCCCAGATACGCAGTATTTT
>TRBV10-3|.|TRBJ2-7|TRBD1
CAIREPSTGTGPSEQYF
TGTGCCATCAGAGAGCCCTCCACCGGGACAGGGCCTAGCGAGCAGTACTTC
>TRBV18|.|TRBJ2-7|TRBD1
CASSPDRAYEQYF
TGTGCCAGCTCACCGGACAGGGCCTACGAGCAGTACTTC
>TRBV28|.|TRBJ2-7|TRBD2
CASTLTSGTYEQYF
TGTGCCAGCACTTTGACTAGCGGGACTTACGAGCAGTACTTC
>TRBV2|.|TRBJ1-1|.
CASSGDTDTEAFF
TGTGCCAGCAGTGGCGACACCGACACTGAAGCTTTCTTT
>TRBV27|.|TRBJ2-1|TRBD2
CASSKTLAGGDNEQFF
TGTGCCAGCAGTAAGACCCTAGCGGGGGGAGACAATGAGCAGTTCTTC
>TRBV9|.|TRBJ2-3|TRBD2
CASSVDLAGGGDTQYF
TGTGCCAGCAGCGTAGATCTAGCGGGGGGGGGAGATACGCAGTATTTT
>TRBV5-1|.|TRBJ2-2|.
CASSLGPLTRQAIGELFF
TGCGCCAGCAGCTTGGGGCCATTGACACGCCAGGCTATCGGGGAGCTGTTTTTT
>TRBV28|.|TRBJ1-1|.
CASSLPGHRNTEAFF
TGTGCCAGCAGTTTACCGGGACACAGGAACACTGAAGCTTTCTTT
>TRBV5-6|once|TRBJ2-1|TRBD1
CASSPLGQGLSNEQFF
TGTGCCAGCAGCCCACTGGGACAGGGACTTAGCAATGAGCAGTTCTTC
>TRBV28|.|TRBJ2-2|TRBD2
CASSSLTSGRAHTGELFF
TGTGCCAGCAGTTCCTTGACTAGCGGGAGGGCCCACACCGGGGAGCTGTTTTTT
>TRBV20-1|.|TRBJ2-1|.
CSARTVNEQFF
TGCAGTGCTAGGACTGTCAATGAGCAGTTCTTC
>TRBV6-5|.|TRBJ2-1|TRBD2
CASSPRGSGNYEQFF
TGTGCCAGCAGTCCCCGAGGTAGCGGGAACTATGAGCAGTTCTTC
>TRBV6-1|.|TRBJ2-2|.
CASSENRYNTGELFF
TGTGCCAGCAGTGAGAACAGATATAACACCGGGGAGCTGTTTTTT
>TRBV11-2|.|TRBJ2-5|TRBD2
CASSFTGLAGGVRETQYF
TGTGCCAGCAGCTTCACGGGACTAGCGGGAGGGGTTCGGGAGACCCAGTACTTC
>TRBV5-1|.|TRBJ2-1|TRBD2
CASSLSGGAHNEQFF
TGCGCCAGCAGCTTGTCCGGGGGGGCCCACAATGAGCAGTTCTTC
>TRBV28|.|TRBJ2-6|.
CASSFGVAGANVLTF
TGTGCCAGCAGCTTCGGGGTGGCTGGGGCCAACGTCCTGACTTTC
>TRBV19|.|TRBJ2-7|TRBD2
CASSIAASGRSYEQYF
TGTGCCAGTAGTATAGCTGCTAGCGGGAGGAGCTACGAGCAGTACTTC
>TRBV2|.|TRBJ2-2|TRBD1
CASSLDRSNTGELFF
TGTGCCAGCAGTTTGGACAGGTCGAACACCGGGGAGCTGTTTTTT
>TRBV5-1|.|TRBJ2-5|.
CASSLEAGMGETQYF
TGCGCCAGCAGCTTGGAGGCGGGCATGGGGGAGACCCAGTACTTC
>TRBV18|.|TRBJ1-1|TRBD1
CASSPPHRGDLRTEAFF
TGTGCCAGCTCACCACCTCACAGGGGGGATCTTAGGACTGAAGCTTTCTTT
>TRBV6-1|.|TRBJ2-5|.
CASSETRESMETQYF
TGTGCCAGCAGTGAGACCAGGGAAAGCATGGAGACCCAGTACTTC
>TRBV5-6|.|TRBJ2-4|.
CASSFRGSAHIQYF
TGTGCCAGCAGCTTCCGGGGTTCGGCGCACATTCAGTACTTC
>TRBV25-1|once|TRBJ2-2|.
CASSEPFGMENTGELFF
TGTGCCAGCAGTGAGCCCTTCGGGATGGAGAACACCGGGGAGCTGTTTTTT
>TRBV28|.|TRBJ1-5|TRBD1
CASSLLLGTDSNQPQHF
TGTGCCAGCAGTTTACTCCTCGGGACAGATAGCAATCAGCCCCAGCATTTT
>TRBV2|.|TRBJ2-3|.
CASSDLRFSTDTQYF
TGTGCCAGCAGTGACCTCAGGTTTAGCACAGATACGCAGTATTTT
>TRBV19|.|TRBJ1-2|.
CASSPLAPGDGYTF
TGTGCCAGTAGTCCTTTGGCTCCGGGTGATGGCTACACCTTC
>TRBV5-8|.|TRBJ2-1|TRBD2
CASSLGLAGDEQFF
TGTGCCAGCAGCTTGGGACTAGCGGGCGATGAGCAGTTCTTC
>TRBV9|.|TRBJ1-2|.
CASSVGPHYGYTF
TGTGCCAGCAGCGTGGGCCCGCACTATGGCTACACCTTC
>TRBV2|few|TRBJ1-1|TRBD1
CASSQQGGDTEAFF
TGTGCCAGCAGTCAACAGGGGGGGGACACTGAAGCTTTCTTT
>TRBV5-4|.|TRBJ2-1|TRBD2
CASSPWTSGYNEQFF
TGTGCCAGCAGCCCGTGGACTAGCGGATACAATGAGCAGTTCTTC
>TRBV6-6|.|TRBJ2-2|TRBD2
CASSYAGGGGELFF
TGTGCCAGCAGTTACGCGGGGGGGGGCGGGGAGCTGTTTTTT
>TRBV27|once|TRBJ2-7|TRBD1
CASREGQGQLSYEQYF
TGTGCCAGCAGGGAGGGACAGGGCCAACTCTCCTACGAGCAGTACTTC
>TRBV7-9|.|TRBJ2-3|TRBD2
CASSLASGGSDTQYF
TGTGCCAGCAGCTTAGCTAGCGGGGGTTCAGATACGCAGTATTTT
>TRBV5-1|.|TRBJ2-1|TRBD1
CASSTGTVHNEQFF
TGCGCCAGCAGCACCGGGACAGTCCACAATGAGCAGTTCTTC
>TRBV27|.|TRBJ2-1|.
CASSDFGGEQFF
TGTGCCAGCAGCGATTTTGGCGGTGAGCAGTTCTTC
>TRBV4-1|.|TRBJ1-2|.
CASSQVGVSYGYTF
TGCGCCAGCAGCCAAGTCGGGGTCTCCTATGGCTACACCTTC
>TRBV21-1|.|TRBJ1-2|.
CASSKVATGIDYGYTF
.
>TRBV28|.|TRBJ2-7|TRBD1
CASSLDRDGSYEQYF
TGTGCCAGCAGTTTAGACAGGGACGGCTCCTACGAGCAGTACTTC
>TRBV6-1|.|TRBJ2-5|TRBD1
CASGRDREETQYF
TGTGCCAGCGGCAGGGACAGGGAAGAGACCCAGTACTTC
>TRBV4-1|.|TRBJ2-1|.
CASSQPHGSNNEQFF
TGCGCCAGCAGCCAACCACACGGGTCAAACAATGAGCAGTTCTTC
>TRBV19|.|TRBJ2-2|TRBD1
CASSIRGTETGELFF
TGTGCCAGCAGTATACGTGGGACAGAGACCGGGGAGCTGTTTTTT
>TRBV6-5|.|TRBJ1-1|.
CATPFGQPNTEAFF
TGTGCCACTCCCTTTGGACAGCCGAACACTGAAGCTTTCTTT
>TRBV2|.|TRBJ2-3|.
CASSESPPPTSQTDTQYF
TGTGCCAGCAGTGAATCCCCACCTCCCACCTCACAGACAGATACGCAGTATTTT
>TRBV19|.|TRBJ2-4|.
CASSNQRRNIQYF
TGTGCCAGTAGTAACCAGCGAAGAAACATTCAGTACTTC
>TRBV2|.|TRBJ2-1|TRBD2
CASSGSGGAYNEQFF
TGTGCCAGCAGTGGGAGCGGGGGGGCCTACAATGAGCAGTTCTTC
>TRBV29-1|.|TRBJ2-2|.
CSVGSAGELFF
TGCAGCGTTGGGTCGGCCGGGGAGCTGTTTTTT
>TRBV5-1|once|TRBJ2-1|TRBD2
CASSRTSGPPYNEQFF
TGCGCCAGCAGCCGGACTAGCGGGCCACCCTACAATGAGCAGTTCTTC
>TRBV27|.|TRBJ2-1|TRBD2
CASSFILAGGNEQFF
TGTGCCAGCAGTTTTATACTAGCGGGAGGCAATGAGCAGTTCTTC
>TRBV6-1|.|TRBJ1-5|TRBD1
CASSVTGTATQPQHF
TGTGCCAGCAGTGTAACCGGGACAGCAACTCAGCCCCAGCATTTT
>TRBV2|.|TRBJ2-7|.
CASSSLWEEQYF
TGTGCCAGCTCATCCCTATGGGAGGAGCAGTACTTC
>TRBV19|few|TRBJ2-2|TRBD1
CASSIGTGTGELFF
TGTGCCAGTAGTATAGGGACAGGGACCGGGGAGCTGTTTTTT